This T cell receptor (beta chain) was retrieved from a study of T-cell reconstitution after alpha-beta-depleted transplantation in children. In this sample, this clonotype turned up a few times. What it binds is unknown. Germline CDR1 and CDR2: SGHRS and YFSETQ. This CDR3 has 18 amino acids. V lost 0 bases, J lost 5 bases, and 13 bases stayed unmatched. As it was prepared, the TCRbeta library received unique molecular identifiers. From the PCR reads, TCRdb called clonotypes with MiXCR, one entry per CDR3 protein. The repertoire holds about 900,000 distinct CDR3 sequences, with about 29% as singletons. Overall study results and limits: By one year post-transplant, T-cell counts and diversity largely arose from T cells that were newly produced. High day-60 TCRbeta diversity in some patients came from surviving recipient T cells and thymic progenitors. Reportedly, only several hundred clones from non-depleted graft cells drove alpha-beta T-cell counts at about two months.

J is TRBJ2-5 and V is TRBV5-1, with TRBD1 matching over 10 bases. The receptor comes from a boy in the first two years of life who had a stem cell transplant for SCID, so the T cells may come from the graft donor. The source material was PBMCs, mostly from graft donor cells, sampled 360 days after TCRalphabeta/CD19-depleted stem cell transplant. The CDR3 DNA sequence: TGCGCCAGCAGCTTGGCGTTGGTCGGGACAGGGGAGTTGGAGACCCAGTACTTC. Translation: CASSLALVGTGELETQYF.